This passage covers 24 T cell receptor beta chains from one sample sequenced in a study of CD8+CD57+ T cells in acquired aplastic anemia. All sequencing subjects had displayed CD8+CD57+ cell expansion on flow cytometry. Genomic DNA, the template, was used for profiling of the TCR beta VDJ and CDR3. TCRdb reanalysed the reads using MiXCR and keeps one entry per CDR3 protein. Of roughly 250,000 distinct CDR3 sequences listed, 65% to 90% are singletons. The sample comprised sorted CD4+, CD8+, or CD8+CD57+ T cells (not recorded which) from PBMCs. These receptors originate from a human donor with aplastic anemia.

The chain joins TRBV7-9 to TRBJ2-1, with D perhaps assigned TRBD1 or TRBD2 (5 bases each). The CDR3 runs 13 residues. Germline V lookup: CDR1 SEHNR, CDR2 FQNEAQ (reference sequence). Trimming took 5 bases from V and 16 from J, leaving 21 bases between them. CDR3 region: CASSTAAGTQYFF. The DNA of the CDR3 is TGTGCCAGCAGCACTGCAGCCGGGACCCAGTACTTCTTC.

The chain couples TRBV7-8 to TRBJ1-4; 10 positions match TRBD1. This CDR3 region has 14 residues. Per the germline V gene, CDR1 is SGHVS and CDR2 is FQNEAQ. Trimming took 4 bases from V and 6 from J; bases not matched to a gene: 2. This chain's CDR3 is CASSSGQGDEKLFF. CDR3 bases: TGTGCCAGCAGCTCCGGACAGGGGGATGAAAAACTGTTTTTT. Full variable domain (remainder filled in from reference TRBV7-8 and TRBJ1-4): GAGVSQSPRYKVAKRGQDVALRCDPISGHVSLFWYQQALGQGPEFLTYFQNEAQLDKSGLPSDRFFAERPEGSVSTLKIQRTQQEDSAVYLCASSSGQGDEKLFFGSGTQLSVL.

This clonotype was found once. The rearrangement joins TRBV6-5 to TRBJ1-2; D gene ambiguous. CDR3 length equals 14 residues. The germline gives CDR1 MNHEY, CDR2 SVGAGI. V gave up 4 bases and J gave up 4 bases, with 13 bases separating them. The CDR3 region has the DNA TGTGCCAGCAGTTTTTTGCCCAGCGGCTATGGCTACACCTTC. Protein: CASSFLPSGYGYTF.

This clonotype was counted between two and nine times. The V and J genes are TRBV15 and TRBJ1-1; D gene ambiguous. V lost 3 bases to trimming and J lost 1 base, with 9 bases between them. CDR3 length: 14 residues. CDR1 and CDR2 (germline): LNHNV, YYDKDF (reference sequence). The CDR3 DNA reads TGTGCCACCAGCAGGGAGGGTCGGAACACTGAAGCTTTCTTT. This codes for CATSREGRNTEAFF.

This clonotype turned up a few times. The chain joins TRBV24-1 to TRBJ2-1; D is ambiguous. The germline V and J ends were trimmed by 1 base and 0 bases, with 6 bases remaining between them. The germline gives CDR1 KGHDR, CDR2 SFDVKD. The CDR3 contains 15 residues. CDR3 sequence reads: CATSDLRGSYNEQFF. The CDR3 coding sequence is TGTGCCACCAGTGATTTAAGAGGCTCCTACAATGAGCAGTTCTTC.

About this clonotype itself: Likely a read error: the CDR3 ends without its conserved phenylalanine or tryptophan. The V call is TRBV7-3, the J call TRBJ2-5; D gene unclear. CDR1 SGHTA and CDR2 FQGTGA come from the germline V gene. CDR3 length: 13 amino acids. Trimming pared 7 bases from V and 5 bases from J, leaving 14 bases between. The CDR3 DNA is TGTGCCAGCACAAGACCTCCAGAGGAGACCCAGTACTTA. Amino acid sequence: CASTRPPEETQYL.

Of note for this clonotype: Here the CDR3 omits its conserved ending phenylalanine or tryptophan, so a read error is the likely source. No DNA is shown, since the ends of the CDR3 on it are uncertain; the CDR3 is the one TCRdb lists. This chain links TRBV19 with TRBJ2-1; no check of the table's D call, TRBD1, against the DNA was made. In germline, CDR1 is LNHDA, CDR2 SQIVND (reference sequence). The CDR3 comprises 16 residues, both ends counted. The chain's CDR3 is CASSIAGGTYNEQLFV.

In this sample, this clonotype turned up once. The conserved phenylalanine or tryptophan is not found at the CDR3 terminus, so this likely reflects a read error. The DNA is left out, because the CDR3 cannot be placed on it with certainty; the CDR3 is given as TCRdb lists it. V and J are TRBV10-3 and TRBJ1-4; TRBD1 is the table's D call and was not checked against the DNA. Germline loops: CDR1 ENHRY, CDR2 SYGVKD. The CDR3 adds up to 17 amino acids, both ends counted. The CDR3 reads CAISQGDLNNQHQHFGY.

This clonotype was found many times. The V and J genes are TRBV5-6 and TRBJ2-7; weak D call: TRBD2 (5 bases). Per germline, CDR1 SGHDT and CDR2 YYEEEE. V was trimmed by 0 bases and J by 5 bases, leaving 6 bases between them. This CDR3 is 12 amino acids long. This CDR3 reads CASSLERDEQYF. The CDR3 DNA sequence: TGTGCCAGCAGCTTGGAGAGGGACGAGCAGTACTTC.

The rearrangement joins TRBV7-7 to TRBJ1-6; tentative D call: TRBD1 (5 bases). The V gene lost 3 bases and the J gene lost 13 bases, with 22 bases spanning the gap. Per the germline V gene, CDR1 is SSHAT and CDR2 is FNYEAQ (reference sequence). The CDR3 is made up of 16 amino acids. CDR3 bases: TGTGCCAGCAGCTTGGCGCAGGGCGGCTATAATTTCCCCCTCCACTTT. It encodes CASSLAQGGYNFPLHF. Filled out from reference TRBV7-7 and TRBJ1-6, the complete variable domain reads GAGVSQSPRYKVTKRGQDVTLRCDPISSHATLYWYQQALGQGPEFLTYFNYEAQPDKSGLPSDRFSAERPEGSISTLTIQRTEQRDSAMYRCASSLAQGGYNFPLHFGNGTRLTVT.

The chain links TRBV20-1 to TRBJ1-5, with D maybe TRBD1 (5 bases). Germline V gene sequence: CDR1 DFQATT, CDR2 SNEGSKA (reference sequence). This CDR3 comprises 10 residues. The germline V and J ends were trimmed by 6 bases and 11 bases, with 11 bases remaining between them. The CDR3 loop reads CSAREGTQHF. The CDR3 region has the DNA TGCAGTGCCCGAGAGGGGACCCAGCATTTT.

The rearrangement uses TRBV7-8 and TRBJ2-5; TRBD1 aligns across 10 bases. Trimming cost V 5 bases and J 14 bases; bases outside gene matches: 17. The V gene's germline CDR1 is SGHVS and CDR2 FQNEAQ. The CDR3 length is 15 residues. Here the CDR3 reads CASSNGQGGTATYYF. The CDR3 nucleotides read TGTGCCAGCAGCAATGGACAGGGGGGGACAGCCACTTACTACTTC. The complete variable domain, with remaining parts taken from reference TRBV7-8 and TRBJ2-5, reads GAGVSQSPRYKVAKRGQDVALRCDPISGHVSLFWYQQALGQGPEFLTYFQNEAQLDKSGLPSDRFFAERPEGSVSTLKIQRTQQEDSAVYLCASSNGQGGTATYYFGPGTRLLVL.

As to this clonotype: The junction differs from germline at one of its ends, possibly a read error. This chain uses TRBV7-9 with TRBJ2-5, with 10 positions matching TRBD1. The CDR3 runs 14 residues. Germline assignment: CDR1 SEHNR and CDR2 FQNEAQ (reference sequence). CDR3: CAGQGGRETQTLWF. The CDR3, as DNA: TGTGCCGGACAGGGGGGTAGGGAGACCCAGACCTTGTGGTTC.

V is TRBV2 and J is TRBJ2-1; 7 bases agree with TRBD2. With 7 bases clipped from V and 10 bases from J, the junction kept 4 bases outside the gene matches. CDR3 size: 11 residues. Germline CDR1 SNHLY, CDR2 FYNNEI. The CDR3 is CASTAGLEQFF. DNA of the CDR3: TGTGCCAGCACGGCGGGACTAGAGCAGTTCTTC.

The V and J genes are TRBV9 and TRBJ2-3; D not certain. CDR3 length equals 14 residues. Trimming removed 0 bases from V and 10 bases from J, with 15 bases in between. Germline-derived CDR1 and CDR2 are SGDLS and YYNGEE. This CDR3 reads CASSVASDTQSQYF. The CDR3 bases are TGTGCCAGCAGCGTAGCGTCAGATACCCAGTCGCAGTATTTT.

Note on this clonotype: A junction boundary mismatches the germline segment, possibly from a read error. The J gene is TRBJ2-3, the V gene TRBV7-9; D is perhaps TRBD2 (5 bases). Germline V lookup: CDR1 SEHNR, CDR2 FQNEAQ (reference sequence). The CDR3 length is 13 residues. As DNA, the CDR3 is TGTGCCAGCGGGGTCGCGGGTAGCGATGGGGAGTATTTC. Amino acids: CASGVAGSDGEYF.

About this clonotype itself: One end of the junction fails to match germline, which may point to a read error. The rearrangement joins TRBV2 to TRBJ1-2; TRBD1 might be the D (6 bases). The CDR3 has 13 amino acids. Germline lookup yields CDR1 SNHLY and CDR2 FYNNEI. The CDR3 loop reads CASGDGGTGRQNF. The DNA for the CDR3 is TGCGCCAGCGGGGACGGGGGCACAGGTAGGCAGAATTTT.

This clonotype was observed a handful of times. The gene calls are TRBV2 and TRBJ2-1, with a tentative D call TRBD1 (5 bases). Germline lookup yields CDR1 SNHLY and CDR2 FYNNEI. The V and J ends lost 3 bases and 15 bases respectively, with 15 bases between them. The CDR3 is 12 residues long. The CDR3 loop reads CASSDWGQGRFF. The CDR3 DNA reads TGTGCCAGCAGTGACTGGGGCCAGGGTAGGTTCTTC. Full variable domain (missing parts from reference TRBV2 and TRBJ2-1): EPEVTQTPSHQVTQMGQEVILRCVPISNHLYFYWYRQILGQKVEFLVSFYNNEISEKSEIFDDQFSVERPDGSNFTLKIRSTKLEDSAMYFCASSDWGQGRFFGPGTRLTVL.

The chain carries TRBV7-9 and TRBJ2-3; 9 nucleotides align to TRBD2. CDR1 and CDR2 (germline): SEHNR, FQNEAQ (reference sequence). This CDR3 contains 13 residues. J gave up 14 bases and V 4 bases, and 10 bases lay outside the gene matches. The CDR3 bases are TGTGCCAGCAGCTACGAAAGAAGCGGGGGGCGGTATTTT. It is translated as CASSYERSGGRYF.

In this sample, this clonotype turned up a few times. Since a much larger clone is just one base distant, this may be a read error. The chain's CDR3 is CASSLAHGTKEPHF. Here the CDR3 DNA reads TGTGCCAGCAGCTTAGCCCACGGGACAAAAGAGCCCCATTTT. The chain combines TRBV7-6 with TRBJ2-3, with D possibly matching TRBD1 (6 bases). The CDR3 consists of 14 residues. The V gene's germline CDR1 is SGHVS and CDR2 FNYEAQ. The full variable domain, rest sourced from reference TRBV7-6 and TRBJ2-3, is GAGVSQSPRYKVTKRGQDVALRCDPISGHVSLYWYRQALGQGPEFLTYFNYEAQQDKSGLPNDRFSAERPEGSISTLTIQRTEQRDSAMYRCASSLAHGTKEPHFGPGTRLTVL.

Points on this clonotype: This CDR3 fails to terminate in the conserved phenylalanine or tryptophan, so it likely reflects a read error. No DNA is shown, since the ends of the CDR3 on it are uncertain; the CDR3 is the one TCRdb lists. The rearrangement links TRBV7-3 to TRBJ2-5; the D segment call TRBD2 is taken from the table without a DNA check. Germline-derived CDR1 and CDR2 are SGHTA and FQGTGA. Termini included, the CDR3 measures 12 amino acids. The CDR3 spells CASSAADRALDY.

The CDR3 DNA sequence: TGTGCCAGCGGAGGAGCTGGGGAGCTGTTTTTT. It yields the protein CASGGAGELFF. The chain uses TRBV9 and TRBJ2-2; D is perhaps TRBD2 (5 bases). The CDR3 contains 11 residues. Per germline, CDR1 SGDLS and CDR2 YYNGEE. Trimming removed 7 bases from V and 8 bases from J, with 9 bases in between.

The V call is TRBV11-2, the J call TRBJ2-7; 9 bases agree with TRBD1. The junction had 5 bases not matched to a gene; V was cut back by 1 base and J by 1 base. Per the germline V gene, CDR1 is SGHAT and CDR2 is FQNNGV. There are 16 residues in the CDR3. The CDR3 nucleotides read TGTGCCAGCAGCTTAGGTTCCGGGACAGGGTCCTACGAGCAGTACGTC. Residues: CASSLGSGTGSYEQYV.

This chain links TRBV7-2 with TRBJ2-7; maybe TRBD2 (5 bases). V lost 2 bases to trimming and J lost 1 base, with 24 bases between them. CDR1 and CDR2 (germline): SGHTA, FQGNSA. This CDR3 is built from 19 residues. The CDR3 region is CASSLPRGGDTEDSYEQYV. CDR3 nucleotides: TGTGCCAGCAGCTTACCTCGAGGCGGCGATACGGAGGATTCCTACGAGCAGTACGTC.